This note documents a single T cell receptor beta chain sequence. Its specificity is not known. Profiled with immunoSEQ multiplex PCR; TCRdb holds only in-frame clones, not every one. The data show just under 90,000 clones, 70% to 90% seen once. The sample belongs to a study of T cell responses to AZD1222 COVID-19 vaccine. The CDR3 totals 17 residues. CDR1 is SGHTA, CDR2 FQGNSA, per germline. V dropped 2 bases and J dropped 6 bases, with 19 bases sitting between them. Notes on the study in general: Just a handful of people given AZD1222 tested seropositive at baseline. It should be noted that donors were predominantly white British and more often female, and clonal diversity was possibly underestimated. No day 14 peak samples; only post-peak repertoires were characterized.

J is TRBJ2-2 and V is TRBV7-2; a weak D match, TRBD2 (6 bases). Sequenced material: peripheral blood, taken on day 0 of MenACWY control vaccination. The source of this sequence is an adult in good health. The CDR3 region is CASSLRRERLVAGELFF. The CDR3 coding sequence is TGTGCCAGCAGCTTACGACGGGAGAGACTAGTGGCCGGGGAGCTGTTTTTT.